This is a list of T cell receptor beta chains from one sample in a study of cytomegalovirus exposure and HLA in healthy donors. Clones were sequenced by immunoSEQ multiplex PCR, and TCRdb holds only the in-frame ones, with some missing. The table records some 120,000 clones, 65% to 75% of them present only once. The material sequenced was PBMCs. The receptors originated from a man in his forties in good health and CMV-seropositive. The CDR3 runs from the conserved cysteine through the conserved F or W.

V gene	J gene	CDR3 protein
TRBV5-1	TRBJ1-2	CASSLARRGTTFYGYTF
TRBV6-6	TRBJ2-4	CASRDITGNIQYF
TRBV28	TRBJ1-5	CASSPQHQPQHF
TRBV28	TRBJ2-7	CASSLYRGSSYEQYF
TRBV5-1	TRBJ2-5	CASTPSLQETQYF
TRBV27	TRBJ2-7	CASSLGWGQGYSYEQYF
TRBV10-3	TRBJ1-1	CAISERGQGVAEAFF
TRBV7-9	TRBJ2-1	CASILGLAGDNEQFF
TRBV28	TRBJ1-1	CASSPRRTGTAGGAFF
TRBV28	TRBJ1-1	CASSFPGQVNAEAFF
TRBV5-6	TRBJ2-7	CASSKTGGSSYEQYF
TRBV14	TRBJ1-4	CASSLYGRGRDEKLFF
TRBV5-8	TRBJ2-1	CASSKNRNSYNEQFF
TRBV25-1	TRBJ2-5	CASSRTVGQETQYF
TRBV5-1	TRBJ2-5	CASSLAGGIETQYF
TRBV20-1	TRBJ2-7	CSATRGSEQYF
TRBV10-3	TRBJ2-3	CATGLAGAQDTQYF
TRBV30	TRBJ1-4	CAWSEGLGEKLFF
TRBV5-1	.	CASSRGVDYEQYF
TRBV28	TRBJ2-7	CASRRGQGSYEQYF
TRBV5-8	TRBJ2-2	CASSSRTGELFF
TRBV4-1	.	CASSREDDRNAYEQYF
TRBV30	TRBJ2-3	CAWSVGLAGGPDTQYF
TRBV29-1	TRBJ1-2	CSVERAAGGNYGYTF
TRBV5-4	TRBJ2-1	CASSLPGQSSVEQFF
TRBV28	TRBJ1-1	CASSPVGNNAFF
TRBV13	TRBJ2-3	CASSLGGSFTDTQYF
TRBV10-3	TRBJ2-3	CAISGTGPTRDTQYF
TRBV19	TRBJ2-1	CASRNTLLYNEQFF
TRBV11-2	TRBJ2-5	CASSLFGTGFRETQYF
TRBV6-4	TRBJ1-5	CASSDVPPEPQHF
TRBV6-5	TRBJ2-7	CASSLAGGLYEQYF
TRBV5-1	TRBJ2-7	CASSGNAGSGEQYF
TRBV4-2	TRBJ1-1	CASSQPIGNTEAFF
TRBV7-2	TRBJ1-1	CASSLLGAEAFF
TRBV5-4	TRBJ2-2	CASSRGGASGELFF
TRBV5-1	TRBJ2-1	CASSQSGTQYNEQFF
TRBV5-1	TRBJ2-1	CASSWSGSPGNEQFF
TRBV18	TRBJ2-1	CASSPTQNYNEQFF
TRBV7-2	TRBJ2-3	CASSTAGSTDTQYF
TRBV5-1	TRBJ1-1	CASRPGIVGTEAFF
TRBV5-1	TRBJ2-7	CASSLAANEQYF
TRBV28	TRBJ2-7	CASSVRSPYEQYF
TRBV19	TRBJ2-1	CASFAENEQFF
TRBV27	TRBJ2-7	CASAEPPYEQYF
TRBV6-5	TRBJ1-1	CASLRGSMNTEAFF
TRBV4-1	TRBJ1-4	CASSQRQGATNEKLFF
TRBV28	TRBJ2-2	CASTTYGTGNTGELFF
TRBV28	TRBJ2-7	CASSFSGSSYEQYF
TRBV27	TRBJ1-6	CASSLSWSEVQGSRNSPLHF
TRBV30	TRBJ2-7	CASLGTGAGEQYF